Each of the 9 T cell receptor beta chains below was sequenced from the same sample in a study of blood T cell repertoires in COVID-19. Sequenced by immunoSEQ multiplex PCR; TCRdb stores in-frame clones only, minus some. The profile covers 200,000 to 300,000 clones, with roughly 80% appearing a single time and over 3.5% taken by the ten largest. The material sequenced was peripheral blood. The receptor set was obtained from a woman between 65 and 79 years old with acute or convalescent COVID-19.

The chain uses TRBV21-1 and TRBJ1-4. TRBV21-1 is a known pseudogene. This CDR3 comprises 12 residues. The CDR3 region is CARPGVGEKLFF. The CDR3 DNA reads TGTGCCAGACCTGGTGTCGGTGAAAAACTGTTTTTT.

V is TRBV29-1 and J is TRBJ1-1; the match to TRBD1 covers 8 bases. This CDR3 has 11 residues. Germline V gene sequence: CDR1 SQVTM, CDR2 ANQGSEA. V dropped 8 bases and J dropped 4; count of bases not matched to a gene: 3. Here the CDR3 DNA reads TGCAGCTTAGGACAGGGCACTGAAGCTTTCTTT. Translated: CSLGQGTEAFF.

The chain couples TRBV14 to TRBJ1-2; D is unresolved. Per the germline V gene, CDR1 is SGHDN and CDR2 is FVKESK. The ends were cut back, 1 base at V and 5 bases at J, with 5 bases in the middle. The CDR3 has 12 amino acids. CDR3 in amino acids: CASSQGAYGYTF. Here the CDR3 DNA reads TGTGCCAGCAGCCAAGGGGCTTATGGCTACACCTTC. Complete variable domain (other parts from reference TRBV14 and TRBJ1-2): EAGVTQFPSHSVIEKGQTVTLRCDPISGHDNLYWYRRVMGKEIKFLLHFVKESKQDESGMPNNRFLAERTGGTYSTLKVQPAELEDSGVYFCASSQGAYGYTFGSGTRLTVV.

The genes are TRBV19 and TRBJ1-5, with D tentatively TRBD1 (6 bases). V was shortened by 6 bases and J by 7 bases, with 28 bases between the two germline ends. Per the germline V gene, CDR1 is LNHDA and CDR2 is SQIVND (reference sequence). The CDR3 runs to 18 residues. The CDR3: CASSPIGEGHVPKQPQHF. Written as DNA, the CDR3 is TGTGCCAGTAGCCCGATCGGGGAGGGACACGTCCCTAAGCAGCCCCAGCATTTT.

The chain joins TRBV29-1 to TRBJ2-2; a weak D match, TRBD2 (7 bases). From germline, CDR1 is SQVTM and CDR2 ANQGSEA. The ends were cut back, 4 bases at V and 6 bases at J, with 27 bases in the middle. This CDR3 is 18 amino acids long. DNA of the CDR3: TGCAGCGTTGCTGAGATCGTAGGGGGGCGTGCGGGAGCCGGGGAGCTGTTTTTT. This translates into CSVAEIVGGRAGAGELFF.

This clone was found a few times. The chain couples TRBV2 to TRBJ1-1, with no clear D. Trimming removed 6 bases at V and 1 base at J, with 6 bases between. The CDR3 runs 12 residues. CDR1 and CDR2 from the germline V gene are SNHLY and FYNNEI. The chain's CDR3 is CASSLANTEAFF. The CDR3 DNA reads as TGTGCCAGCAGCCTAGCGAACACTGAAGCTTTCTTT.

The CDR3 DNA reads TGTGCCAGCAACTATGACGTGAGCTCTGGAAACACCATATATTTT. Translation gives CASNYDVSSGNTIYF. The chain links TRBV6-5 to TRBJ1-3; D remains ambiguous. There are 15 residues in the CDR3. Germline values: CDR1 MNHEY, CDR2 SVGAGI. V dropped 7 bases and J dropped 0 bases, with 13 bases sitting between them.

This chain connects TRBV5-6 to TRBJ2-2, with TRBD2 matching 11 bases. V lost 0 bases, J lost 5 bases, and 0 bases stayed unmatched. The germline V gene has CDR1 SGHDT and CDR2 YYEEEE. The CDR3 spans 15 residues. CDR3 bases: TGTGCCAGCAGCTTGGGACTAGCGGGGACCGGGGAGCTGTTTTTT. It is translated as CASSLGLAGTGELFF.

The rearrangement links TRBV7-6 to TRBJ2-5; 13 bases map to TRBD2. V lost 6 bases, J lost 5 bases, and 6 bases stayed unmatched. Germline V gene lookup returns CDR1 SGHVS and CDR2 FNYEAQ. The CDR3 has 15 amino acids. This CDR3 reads CASSAELAGGETQYF. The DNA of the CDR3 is TGTGCCAGCAGTGCTGAACTAGCGGGGGGGGAGACCCAGTACTTC.